This T cell receptor beta chain comes out of a study of OX40 agonist ivuxolimab in advanced cancers. Study-wide context: Six ivuxolimab dose levels, 0.01 to 10 mg/kg, were given intravenously every 2 weeks. One patient with hepatocellular carcinoma and two with cutaneous melanoma, three in all, had partial responses.

For this clone: Its target is not known.

TCRdb keeps only in-frame clones here, not all; method: immunoSEQ multiplex PCR. The table records approximately 60,000 clones, 85% to 90% of them present only once. General study findings and limits: CD8+ T cells showed, on average, more clonal expansion than CD4+ cells.

The CDR3 consists of 16 residues. Germline CDR1 reads SEHNR; CDR2 reads FQNEAQ (reference sequence). V lost 9 bases, J lost 3 bases, and 10 bases stayed unmatched. The investigators sampled blood at baseline, at cycle 4 day 1, and at cycle 7 day 1. The specimen comprised CD4+ or CD8+ T cells sorted from blood, sampled in a trial of the OX40 agonist ivuxolimab. This TCR was recovered from an adult with an advanced solid tumor such as melanoma, head and neck, liver or kidney cancer. The V call is TRBV7-9, the J call TRBJ1-3; 11 bases are a match to TRBD1. The CDR3, as DNA: TGTGCCAGTCGACTCACGGGACAGGGGGATGGAAACACCATATATTTT. The encoded protein is CASRLTGQGDGNTIYF. Looking up the rest from reference TRBV7-9 and TRBJ1-3 gives the full variable domain: DTGVSQNPRHKITKRGQNVTFRCDPISEHNRLYWYRQTLGQGPEFLTYFQNEAQLEKSRLLSDRFSAERPKGSFSTLEIQRTEQGDSAMYLCASRLTGQGDGNTIYFGEGSWLTVV.